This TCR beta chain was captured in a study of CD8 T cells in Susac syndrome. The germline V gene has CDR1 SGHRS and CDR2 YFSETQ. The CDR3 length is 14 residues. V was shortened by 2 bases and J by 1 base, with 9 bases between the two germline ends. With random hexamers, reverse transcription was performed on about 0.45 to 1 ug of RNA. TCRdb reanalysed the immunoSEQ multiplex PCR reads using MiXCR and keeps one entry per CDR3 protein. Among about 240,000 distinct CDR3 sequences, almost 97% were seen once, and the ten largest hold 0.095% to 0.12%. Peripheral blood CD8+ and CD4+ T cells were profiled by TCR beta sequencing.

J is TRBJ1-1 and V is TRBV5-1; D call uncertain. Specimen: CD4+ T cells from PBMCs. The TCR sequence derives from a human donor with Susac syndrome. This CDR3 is CASSFGITNTEAFF. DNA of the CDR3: TGCGCCAGCAGCTTCGGGATCACGAACACTGAAGCTTTCTTT. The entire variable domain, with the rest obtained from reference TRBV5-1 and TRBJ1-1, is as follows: KAGVTQTPRYLIKTRGQQVTLSCSPISGHRSVSWYQQTPGQGLQFLFEYFSETQRNKGNFPGRFSGRQFSNSRSEMNVSTLELGDSALYLCASSFGITNTEAFFGQGTRLTVV.